Shown below are 19 T cell receptor beta chains from a single sample sequenced in a study of cytomegalovirus exposure and HLA in healthy donors. Primers: 60 Vbeta forward and 13 Jbeta reverse. Here immunoSEQ multiplex PCR was the method, and the copy in TCRdb shows in-frame clones only, minus some. This sample has 110,000 to 150,000 clones; 78% occur once, and the top ten carry roughly 2.9%. Sequencing input: PBMCs. The receptors shown here come from a female donor in good health and CMV-seronegative.

This clone has a count of ten or more. V gene TRBV27 combines with J gene TRBJ2-1, with 10 bases lining up with TRBD2. The J segment lost 4 bases and the V segment lost 5 bases, leaving 8 bases of the junction unmatched. In germline, CDR1 is MNHEY, CDR2 SMNVEV (reference sequence). The CDR3 consists of 16 residues. The CDR3 DNA reads as TGTGCCAGCAGTGCAAACCCGGGACTAGCGTACAATGAGCAGTTCTTC. This codes for CASSANPGLAYNEQFF.

This chain links TRBV29-1 with TRBJ2-3; D is ambiguous. The CDR3 runs 13 residues. Germline V CDR1 and CDR2: SQVTM, ANQGSEA. V gave up 8 bases and J gave up 6 bases, with 18 bases separating them. CDR3 in DNA: TGCAGCATAAAGCGTTCAGTAATCGATACGCAGTATTTT. This gives the protein CSIKRSVIDTQYF.

This chain uses TRBV19 with TRBJ1-2; no firm D call. Germline V gene data show CDR1 as LNHDA and CDR2 as SQIVND (reference sequence). This CDR3 is built from 16 residues. The V gene lost 4 bases and the J gene lost 6 bases, with 21 bases spanning the gap. The CDR3 spells CASSTPPRGAGHGYTF. The CDR3 region has the DNA TGTGCCAGTAGTACCCCTCCTCGGGGAGCAGGTCATGGCTACACCTTC.

The rearrangement uses TRBV21-1 and TRBJ1-2. TRBV21-1 is shown as a pseudogene. The CDR3 consists of 13 residues. CDR3 DNA: TGTGCCAGGGGGGGAGGCGGAATCTATGGCTACACCTTC. It yields the protein CARGGGGIYGYTF.

The chain links TRBV19 to TRBJ2-3, with a possible D match to TRBD1 (6 bases). Germline values: CDR1 LNHDA, CDR2 SQIVND (reference sequence). The CDR3 has 14 amino acids. V was trimmed by 4 bases and J by 6 bases, leaving 14 bases between them. For the CDR3, the DNA is TGTGCCAGTAGTAGGGGGCTAGTCGCGGATACGCAGTATTTT. It encodes CASSRGLVADTQYF.

The chain links TRBV27 to TRBJ1-6; D is unclear. This CDR3 is built from 17 residues. Germline CDR1 reads MNHEY; CDR2 reads SMNVEV (reference sequence). Trimming took 3 bases from V and 0 from J, leaving 12 bases between them. In DNA form, the CDR3 reads TGTGCCAGCAGTTTTGACTCCCCGGGCTCCTATAATTCACCCCTCCACTTT. It specifies CASSFDSPGSYNSPLHF.

This sequence joins TRBV5-1 and TRBJ2-1; D possibly corresponds to TRBD2 (6 bases). Trimming took 3 bases from V and 6 from J, leaving 22 bases between them. The CDR3 runs to 17 residues. The V gene's germline CDR1 is SGHRS and CDR2 YFSETQ. CDR3 sequence: CASSSSTGVDRGNEQFF. Written as DNA, the CDR3 is TGCGCCAGCAGCTCGTCTACGGGAGTAGACCGAGGCAATGAGCAGTTCTTC.

The V call is TRBV13, the J call TRBJ1-1; D gene uncertain. From germline, CDR1 is PRHDT and CDR2 FYEKMQ (reference sequence). Trimming removed 2 bases at V and 1 base at J, with 17 bases between. The CDR3 has 17 residues. CDR3: CASSLHPVVARNTEAFF. The CDR3 nucleotides read TGTGCCAGCAGCTTACACCCAGTCGTAGCAAGGAACACTGAAGCTTTCTTT.

This clone was seen only a few times. The chain is built from TRBV5-5 and TRBJ1-6; tentative D call: TRBD1 (6 bases). Germline assignment: CDR1 SGHKS and CDR2 YYEKEE (reference sequence). V lost 5 bases and J 0 bases, leaving 18 bases between the germline ends. The CDR3 runs 18 residues. In nucleotides, the CDR3 is TGTGCCAGCAGACTGGGGACACACAAGAGCTCCTATAATTCACCCCTCCACTTT. Encoded protein: CASRLGTHKSSYNSPLHF.

The V gene is TRBV19, the J gene TRBJ1-1; D not resolved. CDR3 length: 13 amino acids. From germline, CDR1 is LNHDA and CDR2 SQIVND (reference sequence). V was pared by 7 bases and J by 4 bases, with 13 bases between. The CDR3 bases are TGTGCCAGTACCGAGGTTGCTGGCACTGAAGCTTTCTTT. This gives the protein CASTEVAGTEAFF.

V is TRBV7-8 and J is TRBJ1-1; D remains unclear. The CDR3 contains 14 residues. Germline V CDR1 and CDR2: SGHVS, FQNEAQ. Between the trimmed V and J ends, which lost 5 bases and 1 base, there was a span of 11 bases. The CDR3 nucleotides are TGTGCCAGCAGCCCCGGAGTTTCGAACACTGAAGCTTTCTTT. This sequence encodes CASSPGVSNTEAFF.

The CDR3 sequence is CASSVTRQGASEQFF. The DNA of the CDR3 is TGTGCCAGCAGCGTCACGAGACAGGGGGCGAGTGAGCAGTTCTTC. This chain links TRBV9 with TRBJ2-1, with 10 bases lining up with TRBD1. The CDR3 length is 15 residues. The germline gives CDR1 SGDLS, CDR2 YYNGEE. The V gene end was trimmed by 2 bases and the J gene end by 9 bases; junction bases not matched to a gene: 8.

This sequence joins TRBV5-1 and TRBJ2-2; D is unclear. Germline V lookup: CDR1 SGHRS, CDR2 YFSETQ. The length of the CDR3 is 13 residues. V was pared by 0 bases and J by 4 bases, with 4 bases between. The DNA of the CDR3 is TGCGCCAGCAGCTTGGTATTCACCGGGGAGCTGTTTTTT. This encodes CASSLVFTGELFF.

The chain has TRBV28 and TRBJ1-1; D ambiguous. Germline lookup yields CDR1 MDHEN and CDR2 SYDVKM. The V gene lost 2 bases and the J gene lost 3 bases, with 10 bases spanning the gap. This CDR3 is 14 amino acids long. The CDR3 is CASSLSGSHTEAFF. The CDR3, as DNA: TGTGCCAGCAGTTTAAGCGGGTCCCACACTGAAGCTTTCTTT.

The gene calls are TRBV29-1 and TRBJ2-4; 8 bases are shared with TRBD1. Per the germline V gene, CDR1 is SQVTM and CDR2 is ANQGSEA. V shed 3 bases, J shed 7 bases, and the junction held 5 bases outside the gene matches. The CDR3 has 13 amino acids. CDR3 in amino acids: CSVEGHRGNIQYF. The CDR3 nucleotides read TGCAGCGTTGAGGGGCACAGGGGGAACATTCAGTACTTC.

The chain employs TRBV12-1 and TRBJ1-2. TRBV12-1 is listed as a pseudogene. This CDR3 has 14 amino acids. The CDR3 sequence: CASSFSRENYGYTF. The CDR3 region has the DNA TGTGCCAGCAGCTTTTCGAGGGAGAACTATGGCTACACCTTC.

V usage is TRBV19 and J usage is TRBJ2-7, with 12 nucleotides matching TRBD1. V was pared by 7 bases and J by 6 bases, with 7 bases of the junction left unmatched. Germline V lookup: CDR1 LNHDA, CDR2 SQIVND (reference sequence). The CDR3 sequence is 14 residues long. CDR3 in amino acids: CASKPGQGAGEQYF. Written as DNA, the CDR3 is TGTGCCAGTAAACCGGGACAGGGGGCTGGCGAGCAGTACTTC.

In its sample, this clone was seen once. The rearrangement joins TRBV30 to TRBJ2-7; TRBD2 matches 8 bases. CDR3 length: 12 residues. CDR1 is GTSNPN, CDR2 SVGIG, per germline (reference sequence). The V segment lost 0 bases and the J segment 6 bases; nucleotides outside the gene matches: 1. CDR3 in amino acids: CAWSVRGGEQYF. Written as DNA, the CDR3 is TGTGCCTGGAGTGTACGGGGGGGCGAGCAGTACTTC.

The chain has TRBV27 and TRBJ1-6; 10 nucleotides agree with TRBD1. Germline CDR1 MNHEY, CDR2 SMNVEV (reference sequence). V shed 2 bases and J 7 bases; nucleotides not matched to a gene: 5. The length of the CDR3 is 16 residues. CDR3 DNA sequence: TGTGCCAGCAGTTTAGGGTGGGGACAGGGGAATTCACCCCTCCACTTT. It translates to CASSLGWGQGNSPLHF.